This paragraph covers one T cell receptor beta chain sequence. The sample comes from a study of brain T cells in children with intractable seizures. Sequenced by immunoSEQ multiplex PCR; TCRdb stores in-frame clones only, minus some. The sample has about 340,000 clones; over 90% are singletons. The CDR3 has 14 residues. Germline loops: CDR1 LGHDT, CDR2 YNNKEL (reference sequence). Trimming pared 1 base from V and 8 bases from J, leaving 12 bases between. Indicated time point: blood from clinic visit 5 months post-surgery; TSC patient then seizure free. The clonotype originates from a boy younger than two with tuberous sclerosis and intractable seizures. The rearrangement links TRBV3-1 (or the pseudogene TRBV3-2) to TRBJ2-1; D call uncertain. Material: peripheral blood, obtained roughly 5 months after surgery. CDR3 nucleotides: TGTGCCAGCAGCCAAGCTCCAAGCCTCGATGAGCAGTTCTTC. Translation: CASSQAPSLDEQFF.